These T cell receptor beta chains were read from a single sample in a study of blood T cell repertoires in COVID-19. TCRdb's table, derived via immunoSEQ multiplex PCR, lists solely in-frame clones and lacks some. The sample lists about 33,000 clones; approximately 89% were seen once. The sequencing input was peripheral blood. These TCRs come from a human donor in a cohort sampled during active COVID-19. Both conserved end residues are part of each CDR3. The D gene is left open where the match is weak. Clone size, where shown, is once, few, many, or a class for clones that have expanded.

j_gene,d_gene,abundance,len,v_gene,CDR3aa,CDR3nt
TRBJ1-1,NA,NA,13,TRBV19,CASTLARNTEAFF,TGTGCCAGTACTTTGGCCCGGAACACTGAAGCTTTCTTT
TRBJ1-5,TRBD1,NA,15,TRBV20-1,CSASSETGGGQPQHF,TGCAGTGCTAGTTCTGAGACAGGGGGCGGTCAGCCCCAGCATTTT
TRBJ1-6,TRBD1,NA,14,TRBV27,CASSEGQANSPLHF,TGTGCCAGCAGCGAGGGACAGGCGAATTCACCCCTCCACTTT
TRBJ2-3,TRBD2,NA,15,TRBV24-1,CATSAASGGPDTQYF,TGTGCCACCAGTGCCGCTAGCGGAGGCCCAGATACGCAGTATTTT
TRBJ2-3,TRBD1,NA,16,TRBV27,CASSQDRGQLGDTQYF,TGTGCCAGCAGCCAAGACAGGGGGCAATTGGGAGATACGCAGTATTTT
TRBJ1-1,NA,NA,15,TRBV10-3,CAINPGGGSHTEAFF,TGTGCCATCAACCCTGGGGGGGGATCTCACACTGAAGCTTTCTTT
TRBJ1-6,TRBD1,NA,14,TRBV2,CASRGQVNNSPLHF,TGTGCCAGCAGGGGACAGGTGAATAATTCACCCCTCCACTTT
TRBJ2-5,NA,NA,14,TRBV18,CASSPTVRGETQYF,TGTGCCAGCTCACCGACGGTCCGAGGAGAGACCCAGTACTTC
TRBJ1-1,NA,NA,14,TRBV21-1,CASTRDRGYTEAFF,TGTGCCAGTACCCGGGACAGGGGTTACACTGAAGCTTTCTTT
TRBJ2-3,TRBD2,NA,17,TRBV4-2,CASSQGLAGGREDTQYF,TGTGCCAGCAGCCAAGGTCTGGCGGGGGGGCGAGAAGATACGCAGTATTTT
TRBJ2-7,TRBD1,NA,12,TRBV28,CASRGQGYEQYF,TGTGCCAGCAGAGGACAGGGCTACGAGCAGTACTTC
TRBJ2-1,TRBD2,NA,16,TRBV13,CASISLGTSGGDEQFF,TGTGCCAGCATCTCCCTCGGGACTAGCGGGGGGGATGAGCAGTTCTTC
TRBJ1-1,TRBD1,NA,14,TRBV27,CASSWTGMNTEAFF,TGTGCCAGCAGTTGGACAGGGATGAACACTGAAGCTTTCTTT
TRBJ2-2,NA,NA,15,TRBV19,CASSTRTDHTGELFF,TGTGCCAGTAGTACGCGGACAGACCACACCGGGGAGCTGTTTTTT
TRBJ1-5,NA,few,13,TRBV19,CASSIGFNQPQHF,TGTGCCAGTAGTATTGGCTTCAATCAGCCCCAGCATTTT
TRBJ2-1,NA,NA,14,TRBV6-5,CASSYVRANNEQFF,TGTGCCAGCAGTTACGTCAGGGCAAACAATGAGCAGTTCTTC
TRBJ1-1,NA,few,14,TRBV10-3,CAISDSGSNTEAFF,TGTGCCATCAGTGATTCCGGTTCGAACACTGAAGCTTTCTTT
TRBJ1-1,NA,NA,15,TRBV7-6,CASSFSPGRNTEAFF,TGTGCCAGCAGCTTTAGTCCGGGGAGGAACACTGAAGCTTTCTTT
TRBJ1-5,NA,NA,14,TRBV6-2/TRBV6-3,CASSRGMLNQPQHF,TGTGCCAGCAGTCGCGGGATGCTCAATCAGCCCCAGCATTTT
TRBJ2-2,TRBD1,NA,16,TRBV5-1,CASSFGTGGSTGELFF,TGCGCCAGCAGCTTTGGGACAGGGGGTTCCACCGGGGAGCTGTTTTTT
TRBJ1-1,TRBD1,NA,16,TRBV19,CASSSGGPIGNTEAFF,TGTGCCAGTAGTTCAGGGGGGCCTATTGGTAACACTGAAGCTTTCTTT
TRBJ1-5,NA,NA,16,TRBV7-2,CASSLVAGRSNQPQHF,TGTGCCAGCAGCTTAGTGGCAGGGAGGAGCAATCAGCCCCAGCATTTT
TRBJ1-5,TRBD1,few,14,TRBV5-8,CASSIRQGNQPQHF,TGTGCCAGCAGCATCAGACAGGGAAATCAGCCCCAGCATTTT
TRBJ1-6,NA,NA,15,TRBV2,CASSSWDIDNSPLHF,TGTGCCAGCAGTTCTTGGGACATAGATAATTCACCCCTCCACTTT
TRBJ1-3,TRBD1,few,15,TRBV4-1,CASSQAYRGGNTIYF,TGCGCCAGCAGCCAAGCATACAGGGGTGGAAACACCATATATTTT
TRBJ1-5,NA,NA,13,TRBV7-9,CASSLSSDQPQHF,TGTGCCAGCAGCTTATCCTCAGATCAGCCCCAGCATTTT
TRBJ1-1,NA,NA,13,TRBV5-4,CASIRDKNTEAFF,TGTGCCAGCATCCGGGACAAGAACACTGAAGCTTTCTTT
TRBJ2-7,NA,NA,14,TRBV7-6,CASSPQGTAYEQYF,TGTGCCAGCAGCCCTCAGGGGACGGCCTACGAGCAGTACTTC
TRBJ2-5,TRBD1,NA,15,TRBV11-2,CASSAGTGGGETQYF,TGTGCCAGCAGCGCGGGGACAGGGGGTGGAGAGACCCAGTACTTC
TRBJ1-2,NA,NA,14,TRBV6-5,CASSYAVESWGYTF,TGTGCCAGCAGTTACGCCGTAGAGTCGTGGGGCTACACCTTC
TRBJ1-6,NA,NA,16,TRBV2,CASRPIGAGYNSPLHF,TGTGCCAGCAGACCAATTGGGGCAGGTTATAATTCACCCCTCCACTTT
TRBJ2-5,TRBD2,NA,19,TRBV5-1,CASSLGPGLAGGPGETQYF,TGCGCCAGCAGCCTGGGCCCGGGACTAGCGGGAGGGCCGGGAGAGACCCAGTACTTC
TRBJ1-1,TRBD1,NA,14,TRBV29-1,CSVGGTGARAEAFF,TGCAGCGTTGGGGGGACAGGGGCTAGGGCTGAAGCTTTCTTT
TRBJ2-4,TRBD2,once,16,TRBV7-2,CASSTTSANAKNIQYF,TGTGCCAGCAGCACGACTAGCGCAAACGCCAAAAACATTCAGTACTTC
TRBJ2-3,NA,NA,13,TRBV29-1,CSVDRGRTDTQYF,TGCAGCGTTGACAGGGGTCGGACAGATACGCAGTATTTT
TRBJ2-7,NA,NA,13,TRBV6-5,CASSKTGNYEQYF,TGTGCCAGCAGCAAAACGGGGAACTACGAGCAGTACTTC
TRBJ2-2,NA,NA,20,TRBV18,CASSPPRSSGLRFYTGELFF,TGTGCCAGCTCACCACCTCGATCGTCTGGGCTCAGATTTTACACCGGGGAGCTGTTTTTT
TRBJ2-1,TRBD1,NA,15,TRBV5-4,CASSSGTGAYNEQFF,TGTGCCAGCAGCTCCGGGACAGGGGCCTACAATGAGCAGTTCTTC
TRBJ2-7,TRBD2,NA,16,TRBV18,CASSPTPGLAVYEQYF,TGTGCCAGCTCACCGACACCGGGACTAGCGGTATACGAGCAGTACTTC
TRBJ1-2,TRBD1,NA,15,TRBV7-9,CASSLDRGRIYGYTF,TGTGCCAGCAGCTTAGACAGGGGGAGAATCTATGGCTACACCTTC
TRBJ1-3,NA,NA,14,TRBV5-1,CASSLGDNGNTIYF,TGCGCCAGCAGCTTGGGGGACAACGGAAACACCATATATTTT
TRBJ1-2,NA,NA,15,TRBV10-3,CAISESQGNPRGYTF,TGTGCCATCAGTGAGTCCCAGGGGAATCCGAGAGGCTACACCTTC
TRBJ2-2,TRBD2,once,16,TRBV20-1,CSASRGLAGRTGELFF,TGCAGTGCTAGTCGCGGACTAGCGGGACGTACCGGGGAGCTGTTTTTT
TRBJ1-1,TRBD1,NA,14,TRBV23-1,CASSTRGRGAEAFF,TGCGCCAGCAGCACCAGGGGGCGGGGTGCTGAAGCTTTCTTT
TRBJ2-6,NA,NA,15,TRBV11-2,CASSSRGRGANVLTF,TGTGCCAGCAGCTCCAGGGGCAGAGGGGCCAACGTCCTGACTTTC